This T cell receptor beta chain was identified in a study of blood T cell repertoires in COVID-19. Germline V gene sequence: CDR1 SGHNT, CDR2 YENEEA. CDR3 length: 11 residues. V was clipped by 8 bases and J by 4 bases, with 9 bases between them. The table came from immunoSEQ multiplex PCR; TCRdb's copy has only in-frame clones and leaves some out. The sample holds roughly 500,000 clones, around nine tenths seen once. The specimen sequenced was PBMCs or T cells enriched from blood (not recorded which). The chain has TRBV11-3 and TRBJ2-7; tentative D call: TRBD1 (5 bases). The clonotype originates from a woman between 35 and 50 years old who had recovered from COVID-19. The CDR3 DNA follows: TGTGCCAGCGGACAAGGGTACGAGCAGTACTTC. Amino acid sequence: CASGQGYEQYF.